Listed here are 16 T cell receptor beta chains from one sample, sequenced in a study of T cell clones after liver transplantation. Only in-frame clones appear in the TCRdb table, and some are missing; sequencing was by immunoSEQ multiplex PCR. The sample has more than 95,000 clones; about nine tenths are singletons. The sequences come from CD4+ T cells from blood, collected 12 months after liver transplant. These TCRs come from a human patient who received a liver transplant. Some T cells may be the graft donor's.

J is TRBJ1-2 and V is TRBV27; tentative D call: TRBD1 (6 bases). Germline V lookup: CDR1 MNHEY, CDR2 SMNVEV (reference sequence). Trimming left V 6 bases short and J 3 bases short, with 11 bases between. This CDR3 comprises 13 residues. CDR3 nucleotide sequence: TGTGCCAGCAGCCCCGACAGGTACTATGGCTACACCTTC. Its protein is CASSPDRYYGYTF.

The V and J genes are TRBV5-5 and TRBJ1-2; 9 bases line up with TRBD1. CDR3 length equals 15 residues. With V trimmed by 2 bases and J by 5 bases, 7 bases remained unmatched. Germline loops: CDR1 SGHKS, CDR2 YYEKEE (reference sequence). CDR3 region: CASSFPTGGTYGYTF. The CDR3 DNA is TGTGCCAGCAGCTTTCCTACAGGGGGCACTTATGGCTACACCTTC.

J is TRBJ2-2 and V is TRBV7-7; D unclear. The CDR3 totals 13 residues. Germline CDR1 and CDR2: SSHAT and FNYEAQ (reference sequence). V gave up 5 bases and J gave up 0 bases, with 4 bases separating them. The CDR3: CASSASNTGELFF. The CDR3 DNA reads TGTGCCAGCAGCGCGTCGAACACCGGGGAGCTGTTTTTT. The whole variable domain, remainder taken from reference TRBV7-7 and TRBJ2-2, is GAGVSQSPRYKVTKRGQDVTLRCDPISSHATLYWYQQALGQGPEFLTYFNYEAQPDKSGLPSDRFSAERPEGSISTLTIQRTEQRDSAMYRCASSASNTGELFFGEGSRLTVL.

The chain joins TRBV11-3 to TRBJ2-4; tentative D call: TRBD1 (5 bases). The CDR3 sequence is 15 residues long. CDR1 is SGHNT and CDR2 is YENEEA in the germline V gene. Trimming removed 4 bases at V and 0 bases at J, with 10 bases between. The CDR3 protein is CASSSKGLAKNIQYF. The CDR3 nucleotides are TGTGCCAGCAGCTCGAAGGGGCTAGCCAAAAACATTCAGTACTTC.

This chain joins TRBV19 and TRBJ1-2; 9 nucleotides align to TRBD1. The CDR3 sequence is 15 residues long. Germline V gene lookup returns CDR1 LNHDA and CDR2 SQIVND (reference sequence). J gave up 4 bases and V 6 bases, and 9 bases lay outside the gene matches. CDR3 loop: CASRVSGTGTYGYTF. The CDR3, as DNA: TGTGCCAGTAGGGTCTCCGGGACAGGGACCTATGGCTACACCTTC.

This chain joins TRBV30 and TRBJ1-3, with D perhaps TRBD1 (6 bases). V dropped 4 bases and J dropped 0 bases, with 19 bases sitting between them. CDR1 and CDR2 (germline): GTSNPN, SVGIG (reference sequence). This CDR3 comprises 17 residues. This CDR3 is CAWNVLGGQSSGNTIYF. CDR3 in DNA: TGTGCCTGGAATGTATTGGGGGGCCAAAGCTCTGGAAACACCATATATTTT.

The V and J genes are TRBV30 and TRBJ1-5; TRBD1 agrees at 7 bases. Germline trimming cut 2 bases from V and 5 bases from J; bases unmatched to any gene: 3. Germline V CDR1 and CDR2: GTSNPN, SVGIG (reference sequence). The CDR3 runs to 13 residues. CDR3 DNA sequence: TGTGCCTGGAGTTCCGGGACAGATCAGCCCCAGCATTTT. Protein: CAWSSGTDQPQHF.

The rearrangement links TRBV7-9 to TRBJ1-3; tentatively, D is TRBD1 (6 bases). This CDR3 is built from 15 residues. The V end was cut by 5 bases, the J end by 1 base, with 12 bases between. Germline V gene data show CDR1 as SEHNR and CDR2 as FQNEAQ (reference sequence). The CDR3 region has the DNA TGTGCCAGCAGCCCGCGGACAGTGTCTGGAAACACCATATATTTT. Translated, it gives CASSPRTVSGNTIYF.

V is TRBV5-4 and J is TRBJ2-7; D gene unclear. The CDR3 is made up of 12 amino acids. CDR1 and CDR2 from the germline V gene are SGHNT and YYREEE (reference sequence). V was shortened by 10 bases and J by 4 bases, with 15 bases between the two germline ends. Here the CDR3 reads CAYRTDDYEQYF. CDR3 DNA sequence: TGTGCCTACCGGACGGACGATTACGAGCAGTACTTC.

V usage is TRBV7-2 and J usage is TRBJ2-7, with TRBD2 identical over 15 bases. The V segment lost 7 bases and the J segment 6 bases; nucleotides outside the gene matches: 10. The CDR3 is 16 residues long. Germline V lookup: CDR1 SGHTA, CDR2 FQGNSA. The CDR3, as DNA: TGTGCCAGCAAGCCCTTAAGGACTAGCGGGAGGGCCGAGCAGTACTTC. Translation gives CASKPLRTSGRAEQYF.

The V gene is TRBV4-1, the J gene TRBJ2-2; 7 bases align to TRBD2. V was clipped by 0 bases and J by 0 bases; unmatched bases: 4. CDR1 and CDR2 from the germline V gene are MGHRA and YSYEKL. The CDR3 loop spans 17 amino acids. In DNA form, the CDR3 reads TGCGCCAGCAGCCAAGAACGGCTAGCGGCGAACACCGGGGAGCTGTTTTTT. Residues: CASSQERLAANTGELFF.

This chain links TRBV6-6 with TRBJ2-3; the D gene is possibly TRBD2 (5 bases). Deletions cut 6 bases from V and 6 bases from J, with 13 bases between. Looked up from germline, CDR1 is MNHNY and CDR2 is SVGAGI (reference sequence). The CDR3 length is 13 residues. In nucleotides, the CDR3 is TGTGCCAGCAGGGTTTCGCCGGGGGATACGCAGTATTTT. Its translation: CASRVSPGDTQYF.

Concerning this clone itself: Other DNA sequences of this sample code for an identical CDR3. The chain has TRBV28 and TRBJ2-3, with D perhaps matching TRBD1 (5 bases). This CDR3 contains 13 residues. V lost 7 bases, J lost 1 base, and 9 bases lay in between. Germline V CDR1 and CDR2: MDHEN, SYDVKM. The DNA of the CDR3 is TGTGCCAGCACCCTAGGGGGCACAGATACGCAGTATTTT. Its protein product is CASTLGGTDTQYF.

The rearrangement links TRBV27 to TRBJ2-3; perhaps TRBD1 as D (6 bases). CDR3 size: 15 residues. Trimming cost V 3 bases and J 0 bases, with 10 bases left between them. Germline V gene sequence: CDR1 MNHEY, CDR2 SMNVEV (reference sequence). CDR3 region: CASSFTTGSTDTQYF. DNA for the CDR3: TGTGCCAGCAGTTTCACGACAGGCAGCACAGATACGCAGTATTTT.

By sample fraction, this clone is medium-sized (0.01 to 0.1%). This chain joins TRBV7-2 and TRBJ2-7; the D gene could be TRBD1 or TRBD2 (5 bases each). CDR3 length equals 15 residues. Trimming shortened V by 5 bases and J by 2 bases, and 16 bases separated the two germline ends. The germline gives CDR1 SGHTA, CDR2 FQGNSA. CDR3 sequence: CASSLEGREAYEQYF. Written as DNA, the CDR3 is TGTGCCAGCAGCCTTGAGGGACGGGAAGCCTACGAGCAGTACTTC.

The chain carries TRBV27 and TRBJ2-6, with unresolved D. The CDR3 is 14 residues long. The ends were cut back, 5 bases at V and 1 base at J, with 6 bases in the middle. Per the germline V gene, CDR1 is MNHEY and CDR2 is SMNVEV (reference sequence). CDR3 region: CASSSLSGANVLTF. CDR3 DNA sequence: TGTGCCAGCAGTAGTTTGTCTGGGGCCAACGTCCTGACTTTC.